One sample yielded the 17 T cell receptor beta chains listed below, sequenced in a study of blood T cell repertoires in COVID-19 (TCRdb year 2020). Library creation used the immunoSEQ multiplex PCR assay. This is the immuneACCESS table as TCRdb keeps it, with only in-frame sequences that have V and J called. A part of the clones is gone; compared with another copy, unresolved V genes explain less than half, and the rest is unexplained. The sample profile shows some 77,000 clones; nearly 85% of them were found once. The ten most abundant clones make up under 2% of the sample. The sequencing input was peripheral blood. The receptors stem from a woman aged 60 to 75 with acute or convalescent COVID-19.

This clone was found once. The CDR3 loop reads CAPSRLPQHEQYF. The CDR3 nucleotides are TGTGCCCCCTCCCGGTTACCACAGCACGAGCAGTACTTC. The gene calls are TRBV24-1 and TRBJ2-7; D remains unclear. The CDR3 totals 13 residues. Germline CDR1 reads KGHDR; CDR2 reads SFDVKD. Trimming removed 12 bases from V and 5 bases from J, with 19 bases in between.

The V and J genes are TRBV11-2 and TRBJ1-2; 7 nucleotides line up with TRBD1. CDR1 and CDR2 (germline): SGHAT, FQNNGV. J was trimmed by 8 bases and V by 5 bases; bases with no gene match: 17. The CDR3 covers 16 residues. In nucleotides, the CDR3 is TGTGCCAGCAGCACATACAGGGGCCAAGAATTCCCCGGCTACACCTTC. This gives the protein CASSTYRGQEFPGYTF.

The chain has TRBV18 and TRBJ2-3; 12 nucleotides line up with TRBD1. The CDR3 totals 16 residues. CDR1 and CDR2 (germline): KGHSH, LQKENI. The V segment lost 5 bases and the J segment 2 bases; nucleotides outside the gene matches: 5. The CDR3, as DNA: TGTGCCAGCTCAGGAGGGACAGGGGGCAACACAGATACGCAGTATTTT. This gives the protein CASSGGTGGNTDTQYF.

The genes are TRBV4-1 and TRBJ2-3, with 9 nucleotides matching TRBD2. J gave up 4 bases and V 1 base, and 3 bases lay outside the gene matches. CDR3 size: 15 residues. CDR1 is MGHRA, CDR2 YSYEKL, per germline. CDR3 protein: CASSQGGLAADTQYF. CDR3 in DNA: TGCGCCAGCAGCCAAGGGGGACTAGCTGCAGATACGCAGTATTTT.

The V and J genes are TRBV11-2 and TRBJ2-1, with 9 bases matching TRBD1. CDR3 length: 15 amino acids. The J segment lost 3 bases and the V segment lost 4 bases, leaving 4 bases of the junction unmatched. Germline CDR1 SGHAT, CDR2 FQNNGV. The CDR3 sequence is CASSSNRGLYNEQFF. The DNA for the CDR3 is TGTGCCAGCAGCTCTAACAGGGGGCTCTACAATGAGCAGTTCTTC.

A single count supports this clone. The CDR3 here is CASSTGTAADYGYTF. The CDR3 bases are TGTGCCAGCAGTACCGGGACAGCTGCTGACTATGGCTACACCTTC. The chain uses TRBV6-6 and TRBJ1-2; the match to TRBD1 covers 7 bases. The germline CDR1 and CDR2 sequences are MNHNY and SVGAGI (reference sequence). This CDR3 has 15 amino acids. V shed 5 bases, J shed 3 bases, and the junction held 9 bases outside the gene matches.

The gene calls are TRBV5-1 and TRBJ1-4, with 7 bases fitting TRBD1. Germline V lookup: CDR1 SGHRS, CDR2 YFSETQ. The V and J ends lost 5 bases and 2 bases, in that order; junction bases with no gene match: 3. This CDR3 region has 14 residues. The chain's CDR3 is CASRTTGTNEKLFF. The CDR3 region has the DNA TGCGCCAGCAGGACGACAGGGACTAATGAAAAACTGTTTTTT.

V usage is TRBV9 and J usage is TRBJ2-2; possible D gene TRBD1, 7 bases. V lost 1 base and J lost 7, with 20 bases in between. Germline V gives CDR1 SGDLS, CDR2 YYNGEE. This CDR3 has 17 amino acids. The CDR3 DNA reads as TGTGCCAGCAGCGTATTCGGAGGGGGCGCTTTTAGCGGGGAGCTGTTTTTT. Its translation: CASSVFGGGAFSGELFF.

Here the CDR3 DNA reads TGTGCCAGCAGTTTTTCGGGAACACAAGAGACCCAGTACTTC. It specifies CASSFSGTQETQYF. V usage is TRBV27 and J usage is TRBJ2-5; a possible D gene is TRBD2 (5 bases). CDR1 MNHEY and CDR2 SMNVEV come from the germline V gene (reference sequence). Deletions cut 3 bases from V and 2 bases from J, with 10 bases between. This CDR3 contains 14 residues.

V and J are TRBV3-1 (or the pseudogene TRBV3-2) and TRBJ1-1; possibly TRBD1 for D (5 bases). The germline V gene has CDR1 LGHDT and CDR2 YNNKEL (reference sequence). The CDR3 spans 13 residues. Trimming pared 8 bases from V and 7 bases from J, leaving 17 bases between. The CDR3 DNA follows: TGTGCCAGCTCCCGGACAATTACGTTTGAAGCTTTCTTT. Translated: CASSRTITFEAFF.

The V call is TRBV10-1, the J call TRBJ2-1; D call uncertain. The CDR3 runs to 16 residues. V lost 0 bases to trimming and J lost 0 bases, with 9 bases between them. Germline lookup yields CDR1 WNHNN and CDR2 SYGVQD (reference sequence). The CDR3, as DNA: TGCGCCAGCAGTGAGTCGATCTCTAGCTCCTACAATGAGCAGTTCTTC. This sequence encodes CASSESISSSYNEQFF.

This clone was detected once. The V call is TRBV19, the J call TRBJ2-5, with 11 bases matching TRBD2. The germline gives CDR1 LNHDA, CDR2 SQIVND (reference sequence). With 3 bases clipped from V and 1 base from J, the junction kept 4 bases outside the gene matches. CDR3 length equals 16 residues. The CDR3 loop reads CASSIPGTSGQETQYF. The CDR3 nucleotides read TGTGCCAGTAGTATTCCCGGGACTAGCGGCCAAGAGACCCAGTACTTC.

CDR3 protein: CASSRKQGTEKLFF. The CDR3 DNA reads as TGTGCCAGCAGTAGGAAACAGGGCACCGAAAAACTGTTTTTT. The chain couples TRBV27 to TRBJ1-4; weak D call: TRBD1 (6 bases). CDR3 length: 14 amino acids. Trimming stripped 5 bases from V and 8 bases from J, with 15 bases between. Germline V CDR1 and CDR2: MNHEY, SMNVEV (reference sequence).

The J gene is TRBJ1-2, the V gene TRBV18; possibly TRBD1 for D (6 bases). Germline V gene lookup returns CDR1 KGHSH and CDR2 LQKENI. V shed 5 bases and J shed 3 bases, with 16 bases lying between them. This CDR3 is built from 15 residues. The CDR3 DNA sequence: TGTGCCAGCTCAGGTACAGGGACTACTCACTATGGCTACACCTTC. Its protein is CASSGTGTTHYGYTF.

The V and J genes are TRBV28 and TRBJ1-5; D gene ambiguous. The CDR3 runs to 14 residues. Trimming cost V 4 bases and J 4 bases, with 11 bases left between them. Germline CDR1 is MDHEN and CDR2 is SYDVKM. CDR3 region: CASSSTTGNQPQHF. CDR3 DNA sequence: TGTGCCAGCAGTTCAACAACGGGGAATCAGCCCCAGCATTTT.

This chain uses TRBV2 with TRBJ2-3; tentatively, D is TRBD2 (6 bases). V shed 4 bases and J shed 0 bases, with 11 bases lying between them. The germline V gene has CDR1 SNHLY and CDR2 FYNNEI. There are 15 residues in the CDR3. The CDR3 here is CASSAGSHSTDTQYF. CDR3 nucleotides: TGTGCCAGCAGTGCCGGGAGTCATAGCACAGATACGCAGTATTTT. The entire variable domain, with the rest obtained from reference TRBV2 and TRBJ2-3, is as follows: EPEVTQTPSHQVTQMGQEVILRCVPISNHLYFYWYRQILGQKVEFLVSFYNNEISEKSEIFDDQFSVERPDGSNFTLKIRSTKLEDSAMYFCASSAGSHSTDTQYFGPGTRLTVL.

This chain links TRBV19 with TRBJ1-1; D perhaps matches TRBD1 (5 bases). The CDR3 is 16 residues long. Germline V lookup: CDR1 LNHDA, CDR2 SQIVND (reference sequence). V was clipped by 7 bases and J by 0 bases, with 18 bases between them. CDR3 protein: CASIHRGGQMNTEAFF. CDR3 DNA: TGTGCCAGTATTCACCGCGGCGGACAAATGAACACTGAAGCTTTCTTT.